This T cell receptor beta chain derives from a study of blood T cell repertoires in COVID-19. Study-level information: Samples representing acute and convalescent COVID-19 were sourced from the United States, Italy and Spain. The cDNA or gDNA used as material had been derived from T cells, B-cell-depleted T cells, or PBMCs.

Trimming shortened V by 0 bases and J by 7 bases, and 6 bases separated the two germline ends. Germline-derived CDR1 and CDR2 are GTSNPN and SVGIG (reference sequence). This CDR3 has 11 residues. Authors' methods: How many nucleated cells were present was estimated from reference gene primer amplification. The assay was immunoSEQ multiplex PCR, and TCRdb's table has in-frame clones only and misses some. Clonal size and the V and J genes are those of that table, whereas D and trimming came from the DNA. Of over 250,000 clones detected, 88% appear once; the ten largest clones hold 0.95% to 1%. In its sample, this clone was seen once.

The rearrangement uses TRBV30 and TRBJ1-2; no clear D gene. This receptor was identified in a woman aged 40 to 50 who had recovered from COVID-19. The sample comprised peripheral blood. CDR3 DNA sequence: TGTGCCTGGAGTGTACGCGGTGGCTACACCTTC. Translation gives CAWSVRGGYTF.